This T cell receptor (beta chain) was captured in a study of T cell responses to AZD1222 COVID-19 vaccine. The wider study: Pooling was applied to second doses at about 4 or about 12 weeks. Study-wide findings and caveats: Unmutated variant regions are reportedly targeted by nearly half of spike-specific TCRs.

Some clones are missing from TCRdb's copy, which holds only in-frame ones; the method was immunoSEQ multiplex PCR. The sample has about 180,000 clones; around 90% are singletons. A note on this clone: Its antigen is undetermined.

There are 14 residues in the CDR3. Looked up from germline, CDR1 is GTSNPN and CDR2 is SVGIG (reference sequence). V gave up 1 base and J gave up 3 bases; unmatched junction bases: 5. The V and J genes are TRBV30 and TRBJ2-7, with 8 bases fitting TRBD1. This sequence was found in an adult in good health. This specimen was peripheral blood, taken on day 0 of AZD1222 vaccination. CDR3 bases: TGTGCCTGGAGTGCCAACACAGGGGGCTACGAGCAGTACTTC. Amino acid sequence: CAWSANTGGYEQYF.